This TCR beta chain was recorded in a study of blood T cell repertoires in COVID-19. Whole-study context: Sources were T cells, B-cell-depleted T cells, or PBMCs; the material itself was cDNA or gDNA.

Measured with immunoSEQ multiplex PCR; TCRdb has only the in-frame clones, and not every one. The top ten clones hold about 6% of a sample with 100,000 or so clones, around 66% of them seen once. CDR3 length: 14 residues. Trimming removed 5 bases from V and 5 bases from J; junction bases left unmatched: 8. Germline-derived CDR1 and CDR2 are MNHEY and SVGEGT. This clone turned up a few times. V gene TRBV6-2 or TRBV6-3 combines with J gene TRBJ1-1, with 7 bases lining up with TRBD1. Sequencing input: peripheral blood. The sequence came from a man older than 75 with acute or convalescent COVID-19. CDR3 in amino acids: CASSDRQGPTEAFF. CDR3 bases: TGTGCCAGCAGTGACCGACAGGGACCGACTGAAGCTTTCTTT.